Presented here are 15 T cell receptor beta chains from one specimen sequenced in a study of T cells in Graves' hyperthyroidism and ophthalmopathy. RNA transcripts yielded amplified TCR beta CDR3 regions. Using the HTBI primer set, a first-round RT-PCR was run on the TCR CDR3. TCRdb itself ran the multiplex PCR reads through MiXCR, one entry per CDR3 protein. Among 500,000 or so distinct CDR3 sequences, 15% to 20% were seen once, and the ten largest hold 25% to 35%. Sequenced material: blood. These receptors came from a woman younger than 45 with Graves' ophthalmopathy.

This clonotype was detected many times. The V call is TRBV5-1, the J call TRBJ2-1; D not certain. The germline V and J ends were trimmed by 4 bases and 7 bases, with 21 bases remaining between them. Looked up from germline, CDR1 is SGHRS and CDR2 is YFSETQ. The CDR3 is made up of 16 amino acids. CDR3 in amino acids: CASSRTPFLGVNEQFF. Here the CDR3 DNA reads TGCGCCAGCAGCCGGACGCCGTTCCTTGGGGTTAATGAGCAGTTCTTC.

This clonotype was picked up many times. The chain joins TRBV29-1 to TRBJ1-2, with TRBD1 matching over 7 bases. J lost 4 bases, V lost 4 bases, and 9 bases had no gene match. CDR1 is SQVTM and CDR2 is ANQGSEA in the germline V gene. This CDR3 is 14 amino acids long. DNA of the CDR3: TGCAGCGTTGGCGGAGGGGGCTATAGCTATGGCTACACCTTC. Amino acids: CSVGGGGYSYGYTF.

The sample holds many counts of this clonotype. The chain links TRBV30 to TRBJ1-1, with 9 nucleotides matching TRBD1. Germline V gene sequence: CDR1 GTSNPN, CDR2 SVGIG (reference sequence). The CDR3 loop spans 12 amino acids. Losses at the gene ends were 1 base for V and 9 bases for J; bases not matched to a gene: 3. The CDR3 DNA reads TGTGCCTGGAGTGGGACAGGGGTGAAAGCTTTCTTT. Encoded protein: CAWSGTGVKAFF.

The chain combines TRBV5-4 with TRBJ2-1, with 7 positions matching TRBD1. J gave up 4 bases and V 3 bases, and 7 bases lay outside the gene matches. Germline V gives CDR1 SGHNT, CDR2 YYREEE (reference sequence). CDR3 size: 15 residues. Here the CDR3 reads CASSWGTVNYNEQFF. In nucleotides, the CDR3 is TGTGCCAGCAGCTGGGGGACAGTGAATTACAATGAGCAGTTCTTC.

This clonotype was found a few times. The chain uses TRBV7-2 and TRBJ2-7, with TRBD1 as a possible D gene (6 bases). Germline CDR1 is SGHTA and CDR2 is FQGNSA. The CDR3 length is 14 residues. Trimming removed 1 base at V and 4 bases at J, with 11 bases between. Here the CDR3 DNA reads TGTGCCAGCAGCTTAGGGACAGCCGTTTACGAGCAGTACTTC. The encoded protein is CASSLGTAVYEQYF.

This clonotype was seen ten or more times. This chain connects TRBV18 to TRBJ2-3, with D perhaps TRBD1 (5 bases). The V and J ends lost 4 bases and 1 base respectively, with 15 bases between them. The CDR3 extends over 16 amino acids. Germline CDR1 KGHSH, CDR2 LQKENI. Here the CDR3 reads CASSLDQGIGTDTQYF. Written as DNA, the CDR3 is TGTGCCAGCTCACTAGATCAGGGTATTGGCACAGATACGCAGTATTTT.

At least ten counts were recorded for this clonotype. The V gene is TRBV11-2, the J gene TRBJ2-3; D is unresolved. The CDR3 is 14 amino acids. V was cut by 3 bases and J by 4 bases, with 11 bases left in between. Germline V gene lookup returns CDR1 SGHAT and CDR2 FQNNGV. CDR3 loop: CASSFIRRADTQYF. In nucleotides, the CDR3 is TGTGCCAGCAGCTTTATTCGGCGTGCAGATACGCAGTATTTT.

V usage is TRBV20-1 and J usage is TRBJ2-5; D gene unclear. The CDR3 covers 12 residues. Looked up from germline, CDR1 is DFQATT and CDR2 is SNEGSKA (reference sequence). Trimming took 3 bases from V and 5 from J, leaving 10 bases between them. The CDR3 reads CSARSLGETQYF. The CDR3 DNA reads TGCAGTGCTAGGTCCCTTGGGGAGACCCAGTACTTC.

There are many counts of this clonotype. This rearrangement joins TRBV20-1 to TRBJ2-5; D is unclear. Germline values: CDR1 DFQATT, CDR2 SNEGSKA (reference sequence). The ends were cut back, 3 bases at V and 2 bases at J, with 13 bases in the middle. The CDR3 has 14 amino acids. CDR3 coding DNA: TGCAGTGCTAGTGACGCCGCGAAGCAAGAGACCCAGTACTTC. This encodes CSASDAAKQETQYF.

This clonotype was recorded a few times. The genes are TRBV27 and TRBJ2-1; D call uncertain. The CDR3 length is 16 residues. The germline V gene has CDR1 MNHEY and CDR2 SMNVEV (reference sequence). V shed 0 bases and J shed 0 bases, with 9 bases lying between them. CDR3 DNA sequence: TGTGCCAGCAGTTTATCACGGGCGAGCTCCTACAATGAGCAGTTCTTC. As protein: CASSLSRASSYNEQFF.

The chain recombines TRBV20-1 with TRBJ2-3, with 10 bases identical to TRBD1. V shed 5 bases and J 6 bases; nucleotides not matched to a gene: 11. Germline V gene lookup returns CDR1 DFQATT and CDR2 SNEGSKA (reference sequence). This CDR3 contains 15 residues. CDR3 amino acids: CSAGTGEQEWDTQYF. For the CDR3, the DNA is TGCAGTGCTGGGACAGGGGAGCAGGAATGGGATACGCAGTATTTT.

The sample holds many counts of this clonotype. V gene TRBV6-1 combines with J gene TRBJ1-5, with 9 bases matching TRBD1. Germline CDR1 MNHNS, CDR2 SASEGT. The CDR3 covers 14 residues. J gave up 5 bases and V 4 bases, and 3 bases lay outside the gene matches. CDR3 DNA: TGTGCCAGCAGTGTTCGACAGGGGGATCAGCCCCAGCATTTT. Translated, it gives CASSVRQGDQPQHF.

This chain links TRBV6-2 or TRBV6-3 with TRBJ2-5; the D gene is possibly TRBD2 (5 bases). The length of the CDR3 is 15 residues. Per the germline V gene, CDR1 is MNHEY and CDR2 is SVGEGT. V lost 2 bases to trimming and J lost 5 bases, with 15 bases between them. The DNA for the CDR3 is TGTGCCAGCAGTTACCTCGGGAATCGGGCGGAGACCCAGTACTTC. Encoded protein: CASSYLGNRAETQYF.

This clonotype was seen many times. The chain combines TRBV18 with TRBJ2-7, with D possibly TRBD1 on 6 matching bases. Germline lookup yields CDR1 KGHSH and CDR2 LQKENI. Trimming removed 0 bases at V and 4 bases at J, with 13 bases between. This CDR3 has 15 amino acids. CDR3 residues: CASSPPGRQEYEQYF. As DNA, the CDR3 is TGTGCCAGCTCACCACCGGGTCGACAGGAATACGAGCAGTACTTC.

The chain uses TRBV7-2 and TRBJ1-2; D unresolved. The CDR3 runs 15 residues. Germline V CDR1 and CDR2: SGHTA, FQGNSA. The V end was cut by 5 bases, the J end by 1 base, with 14 bases between. For the CDR3, the DNA is TGTGCCAGCAGCCAGGCCCGGGCACTTAACTATGGCTACACCTTC. It yields the protein CASSQARALNYGYTF.